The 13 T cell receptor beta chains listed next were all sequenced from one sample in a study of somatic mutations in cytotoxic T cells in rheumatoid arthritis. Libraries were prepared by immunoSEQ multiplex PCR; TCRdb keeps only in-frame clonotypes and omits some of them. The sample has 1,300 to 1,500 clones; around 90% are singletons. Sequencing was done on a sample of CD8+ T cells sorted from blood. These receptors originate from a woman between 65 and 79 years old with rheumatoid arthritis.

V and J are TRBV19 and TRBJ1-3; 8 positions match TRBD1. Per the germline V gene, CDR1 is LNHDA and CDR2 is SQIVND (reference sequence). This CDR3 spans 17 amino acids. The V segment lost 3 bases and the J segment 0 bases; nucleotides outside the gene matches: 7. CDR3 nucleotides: TGTGCCAGTAGTATCGGGACAGGCGGTTTCTCTGGAAACACCATATATTTT. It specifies CASSIGTGGFSGNTIYF.

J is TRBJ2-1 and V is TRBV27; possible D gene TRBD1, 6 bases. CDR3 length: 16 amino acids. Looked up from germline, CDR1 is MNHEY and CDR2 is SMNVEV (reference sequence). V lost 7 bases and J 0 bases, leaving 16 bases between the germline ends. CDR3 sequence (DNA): TGTGCCAGCATCCCCACAGGGATAAGCTCCTACAATGAGCAGTTCTTC. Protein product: CASIPTGISSYNEQFF.

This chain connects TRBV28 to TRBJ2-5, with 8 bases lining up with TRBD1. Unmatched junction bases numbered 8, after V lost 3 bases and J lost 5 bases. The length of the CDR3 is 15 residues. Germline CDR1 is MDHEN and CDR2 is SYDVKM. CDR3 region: CASSFPQGAGETQYF. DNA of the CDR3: TGTGCCAGCAGTTTCCCCCAGGGGGCAGGGGAGACCCAGTACTTC.

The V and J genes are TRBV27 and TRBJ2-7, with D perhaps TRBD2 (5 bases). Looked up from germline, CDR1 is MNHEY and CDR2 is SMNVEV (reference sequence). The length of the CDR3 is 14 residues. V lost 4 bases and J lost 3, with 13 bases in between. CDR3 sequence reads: CASSSSSASYEQYF. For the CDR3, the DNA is TGTGCCAGCAGTTCTAGTAGCGCAAGCTACGAGCAGTACTTC.

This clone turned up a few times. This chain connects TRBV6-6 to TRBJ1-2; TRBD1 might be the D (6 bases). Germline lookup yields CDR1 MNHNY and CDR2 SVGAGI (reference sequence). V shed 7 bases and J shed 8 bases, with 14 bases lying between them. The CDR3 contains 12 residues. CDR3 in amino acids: CASTEGGEGYTF. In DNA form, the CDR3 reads TGTGCCAGCACCGAAGGGGGAGAAGGCTACACCTTC.

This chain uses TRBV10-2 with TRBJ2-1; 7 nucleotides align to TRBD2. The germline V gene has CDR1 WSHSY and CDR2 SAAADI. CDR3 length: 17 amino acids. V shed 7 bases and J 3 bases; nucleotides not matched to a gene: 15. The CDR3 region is CASTEGTTSPGYNEQFF. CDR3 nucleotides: TGCGCCAGCACCGAAGGGACTACTAGCCCCGGCTACAATGAGCAGTTCTTC.

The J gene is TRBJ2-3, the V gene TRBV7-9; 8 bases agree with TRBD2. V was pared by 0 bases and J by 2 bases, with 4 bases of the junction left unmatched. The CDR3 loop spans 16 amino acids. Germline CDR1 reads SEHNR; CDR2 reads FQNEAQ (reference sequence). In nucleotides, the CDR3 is TGTGCCAGCAGCTTAGCTCGGGGGGGTACCACAGATACGCAGTATTTT. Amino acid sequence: CASSLARGGTTDTQYF.

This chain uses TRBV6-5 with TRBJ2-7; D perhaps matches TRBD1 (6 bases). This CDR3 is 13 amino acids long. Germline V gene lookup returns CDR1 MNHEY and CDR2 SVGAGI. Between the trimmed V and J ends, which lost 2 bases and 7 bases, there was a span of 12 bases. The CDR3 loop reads CASSYAGAGEQYF. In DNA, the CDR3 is TGTGCCAGCAGTTACGCAGGGGCGGGTGAGCAGTACTTC.

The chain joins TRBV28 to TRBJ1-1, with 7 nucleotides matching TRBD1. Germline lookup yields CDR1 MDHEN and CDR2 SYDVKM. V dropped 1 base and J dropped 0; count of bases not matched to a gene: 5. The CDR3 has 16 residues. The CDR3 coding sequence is TGTGCCAGCAGTTTATTCGACGGGACAGTGAACACTGAAGCTTTCTTT. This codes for CASSLFDGTVNTEAFF.

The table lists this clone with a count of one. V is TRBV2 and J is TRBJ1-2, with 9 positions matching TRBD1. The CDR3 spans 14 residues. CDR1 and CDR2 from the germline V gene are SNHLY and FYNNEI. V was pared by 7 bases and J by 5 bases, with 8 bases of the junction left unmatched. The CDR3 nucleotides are TGTGCCAGCAACACGGACAGGGGCGCTTATGGCTACACCTTC. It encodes CASNTDRGAYGYTF.

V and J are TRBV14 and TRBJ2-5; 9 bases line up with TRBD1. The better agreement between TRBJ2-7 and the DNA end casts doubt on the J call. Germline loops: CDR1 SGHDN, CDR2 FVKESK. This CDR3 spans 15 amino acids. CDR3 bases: TGTGCCAGCAGCCATCATTTACCGGACAGGGGCGAGCAGTACTTC. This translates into CASSHHLPDRGEQYF.

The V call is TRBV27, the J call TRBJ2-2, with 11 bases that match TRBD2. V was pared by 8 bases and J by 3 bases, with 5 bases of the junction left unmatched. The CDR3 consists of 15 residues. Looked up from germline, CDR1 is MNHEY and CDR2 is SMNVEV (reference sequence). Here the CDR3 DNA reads TGTGCCAGCCAAGGACTAGCGGGCTACACCGGGGAGCTGTTTTTT. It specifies CASQGLAGYTGELFF.

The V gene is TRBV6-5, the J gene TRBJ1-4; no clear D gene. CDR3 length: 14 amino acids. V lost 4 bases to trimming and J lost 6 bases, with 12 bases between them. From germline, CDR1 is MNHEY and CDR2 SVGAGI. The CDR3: CASSSSRIHEKLFF. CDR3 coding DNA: TGTGCCAGCAGTTCGTCGAGAATCCATGAAAAACTGTTTTTT.